This T cell receptor beta chain was sequenced during a study of cytomegalovirus exposure and HLA in healthy donors. Study findings and constraints: Associated with cytomegalovirus, according to the listing, were some 150 TCR beta chains.

Notes on this clone: Its antigen is not known.

The CDR3 consists of 15 residues. CDR1 MNHEY and CDR2 SMNVEV come from the germline V gene (reference sequence). Trimming took 2 bases from V and 0 from J, leaving 8 bases between them. 60 Vbeta and 13 Jbeta primers were used in PCR. Produced via immunoSEQ multiplex PCR; TCRdb's table is partial and in-frame only. This table has under 200,000 clones, around 62% appearing once. The sequence was collected from a man in his forties in good health and CMV-seronegative. This rearrangement joins TRBV27 to TRBJ1-3; D is ambiguous. The sequenced material came from PBMCs. CDR3 loop: CASSLDTNSGNTIYF. Written as DNA, the CDR3 is TGTGCCAGCAGTTTAGACACCAACTCTGGAAACACCATATATTTT.